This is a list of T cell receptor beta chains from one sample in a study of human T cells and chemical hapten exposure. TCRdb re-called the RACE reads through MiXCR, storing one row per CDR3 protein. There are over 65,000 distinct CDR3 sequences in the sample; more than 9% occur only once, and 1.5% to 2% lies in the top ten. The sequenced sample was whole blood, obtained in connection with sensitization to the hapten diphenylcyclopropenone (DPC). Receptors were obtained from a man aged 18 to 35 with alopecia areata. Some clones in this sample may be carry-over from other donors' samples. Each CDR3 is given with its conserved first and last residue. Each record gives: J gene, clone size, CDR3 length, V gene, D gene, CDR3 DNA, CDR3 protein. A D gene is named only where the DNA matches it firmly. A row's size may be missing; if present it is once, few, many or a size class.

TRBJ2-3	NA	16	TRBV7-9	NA	TGTGCCAGCAGCAACGCCGAACTTCACAGCACAGATACGCAGTATTTT	CASSNAELHSTDTQYF
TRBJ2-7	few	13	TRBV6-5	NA	TGTGCCAGCAGTTTATCTTGGAAAGGAGAGCAGTACTTC	CASSLSWKGEQYF
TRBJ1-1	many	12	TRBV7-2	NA	TGTGCCAGCAGCTTGAGGATCACTGAAGCTTTCTTT	CASSLRITEAFF
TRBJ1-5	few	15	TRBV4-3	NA	TGCGCCAGCAGCCAAGATGGGCGGTCGGTATGGCCCCAGCATTTT	CASSQDGRSVWPQHF
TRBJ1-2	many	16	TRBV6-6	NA	TGTGCCAGCAGTTACCCGGGGGAGGGGGGAAACTATGGCTACACCTTC	CASSYPGEGGNYGYTF
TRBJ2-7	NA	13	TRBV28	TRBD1	TGTGCCACCCGGGGACAGAGTACCTACGAGCAGTACTTC	CATRGQSTYEQYF
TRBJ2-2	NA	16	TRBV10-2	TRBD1	TGCGCCAGCTCACCTCTGACAGGGACGGCAACCGGGGAGCTGTTTTTT	CASSPLTGTATGELFF
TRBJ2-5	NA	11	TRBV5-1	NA	TGCGCCAGCAGCAACTCAGAGACCCAGTACTTC	CASSNSETQYF
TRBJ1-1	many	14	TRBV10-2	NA	TGCGCCAGCAGTGAGTCCGACAGGAACACTGAAGCTTTCTTT	CASSESDRNTEAFF
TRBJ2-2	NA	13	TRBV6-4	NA	TGTGCCAGCAGAAGAAGCGGGACCGGGGAGCTGTTTTTT	CASRRSGTGELFF
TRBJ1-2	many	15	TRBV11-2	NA	TGTGCCAGCAGCTTAGGGCAGGCGAAGCTGTATGGCTACACCTTC	CASSLGQAKLYGYTF
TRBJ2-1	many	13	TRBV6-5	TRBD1	TGTGCCAGCACTACAGGGGTATTAGACGAGCAGTTCTTC	CASTTGVLDEQFF
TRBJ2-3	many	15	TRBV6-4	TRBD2	TGTGCCAGCAAACCCAGCGGGGACCCCACAGATACGCAGTATTTT	CASKPSGDPTDTQYF
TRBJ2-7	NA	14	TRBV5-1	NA	TGCGCCAGCAGAAAGACGGGTCTAGATGACGAGCAGTACTTC	CASRKTGLDDEQYF
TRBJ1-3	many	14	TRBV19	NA	TGTGCCAGTAGTCTACAGTCGACTGGAAACACCATATATTTT	CASSLQSTGNTIYF
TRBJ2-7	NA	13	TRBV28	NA	TGTGCCAGCAGCTGGGACACCTTCTACGAGCAGTACTTC	CASSWDTFYEQYF
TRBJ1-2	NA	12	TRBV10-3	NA	TGTGCCAGCTCGTTTTCAGACTATGGCTACACCTTC	CASSFSDYGYTF
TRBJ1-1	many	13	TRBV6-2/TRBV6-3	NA	TGTGCCAGCACGTATTTCTCGAACACTGAAGCTTTCTTT	CASTYFSNTEAFF
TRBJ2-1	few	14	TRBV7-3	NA	TGTGCCAGCAGCCCAGGGGAATCTTACAATGAGCAGTTCTTC	CASSPGESYNEQFF
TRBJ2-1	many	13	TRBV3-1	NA	TGTGCCAGCAGCCAAGATCGGGTGGGCGAGCAGTTCTTC	CASSQDRVGEQFF
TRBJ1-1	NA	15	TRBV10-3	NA	TGTGCCACACGGGTGACGGACTCCCAGAGCGCTGAAGCTTTCTTT	CATRVTDSQSAEAFF
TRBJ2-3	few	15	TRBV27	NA	TGTGCCAGCAGTTCGCCACTCCTGAGCACAGATACGCAGTATTTT	CASSSPLLSTDTQYF
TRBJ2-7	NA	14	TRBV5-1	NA	TGCGCCGGCAGCTTGGACCCCGCTGAGGACGAGCAGTACTTC	CAGSLDPAEDEQYF
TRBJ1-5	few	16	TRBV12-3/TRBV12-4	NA	TGTGCCAGCAGGGCTGGAGGGGGAAACAGCAATCAGCCCCAGCATTTT	CASRAGGGNSNQPQHF
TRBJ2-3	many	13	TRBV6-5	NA	TGTGCCAGCAAGGCGGGTTTCACAGATACGCAGTATTTT	CASKAGFTDTQYF
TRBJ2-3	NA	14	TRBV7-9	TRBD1	TGTGCCAGCATCCGGACAGGGGTCTCCCATACGCAGTATTTT	CASIRTGVSHTQYF
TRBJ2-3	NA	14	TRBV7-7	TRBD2	TGTGCCAGCAGCTCCAGACTAGCGGCCGATACGCAGTATTTT	CASSSRLAADTQYF
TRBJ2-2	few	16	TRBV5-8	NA	TGTGCCAGCAGCTTTGAAGGGAATCCGAACACCGGGGAGCTGTTTTTT	CASSFEGNPNTGELFF
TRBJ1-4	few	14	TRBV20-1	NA	TGCAGTGCTAGAGATGCGAAGAACAATGAAAAACTGTTTTTT	CSARDAKNNEKLFF
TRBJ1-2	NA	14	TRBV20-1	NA	TGCAGTGCTAGAGATCTGGGCGGCCACTATGGCTACACCTTC	CSARDLGGHYGYTF
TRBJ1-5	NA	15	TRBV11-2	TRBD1	TGTGCCAGCAGGGCCGGGACAGGAAATAATCAGCCCCAGCATTTT	CASRAGTGNNQPQHF
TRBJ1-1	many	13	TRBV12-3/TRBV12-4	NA	TGTGCCAGCAGTACGACAGAAAACACTGAAGCTTTCTTT	CASSTTENTEAFF
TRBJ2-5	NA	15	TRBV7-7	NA	TGTGCCAGCAGCTTAGGTGGTGCTGGGCCAGAGACCCAGTACTTC	CASSLGGAGPETQYF
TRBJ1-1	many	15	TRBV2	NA	TGTGCCAGCAGTCTCGGCCAGCACATGAACACTGAAGCTTTCTTT	CASSLGQHMNTEAFF
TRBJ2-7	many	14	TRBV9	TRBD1	TGTGCCAGCAGCGCGGGACAGGGGCCCATCGAGCAGTACTTC	CASSAGQGPIEQYF
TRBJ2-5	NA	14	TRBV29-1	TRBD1	TGCAGCGTCCAGGGGGCTTCGGGGCAAAAGACCCAGTACTTC	CSVQGASGQKTQYF
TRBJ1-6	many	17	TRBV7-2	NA	TGTGCCAGCAGCTTAGCCGGACAGAGCTCCTATAATTCACCCCTCCACTTT	CASSLAGQSSYNSPLHF
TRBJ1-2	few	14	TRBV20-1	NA	TGCAGTGCTAGCACCCCGGGCTCGCTCCATGGCTACACCTTC	CSASTPGSLHGYTF
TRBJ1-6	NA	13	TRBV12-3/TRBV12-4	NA	TGTGCCAGCAGTTTTGCAGAGTCCTCACCCCTCCACTTT	CASSFAESSPLHF
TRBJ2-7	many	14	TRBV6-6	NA	TGTGCCAGCAGTTTACAGGGTACCTCCTACGAGCAGTACTTC	CASSLQGTSYEQYF
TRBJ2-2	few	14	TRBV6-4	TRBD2	TGTGCCAGCAGTGACCGGGGGGACACCGGGGAGCTGTTTTTT	CASSDRGDTGELFF
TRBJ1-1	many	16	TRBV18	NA	TGTGCCAGCTCACCACCGGCACTCCTGAGGGGCACTGAAGCTTTCTTT	CASSPPALLRGTEAFF
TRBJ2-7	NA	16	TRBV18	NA	TGTGCCAGCTCACCAGGCGGCAGGGGCCGCTCCTACGAGCAGTACTTC	CASSPGGRGRSYEQYF
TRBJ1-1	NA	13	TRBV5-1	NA	TGCGCCAGCAGCTTGGGCACAGGGACTGAAGCTTTCTTT	CASSLGTGTEAFF
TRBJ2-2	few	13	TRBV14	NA	TGTGCCAGCAGAAAGTCGAACACCGGGGAGCTGTTTTTT	CASRKSNTGELFF
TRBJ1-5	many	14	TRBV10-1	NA	TGCGCCAGCAGTCCCACAGGGATGGATCAGCCCCAGCATTTT	CASSPTGMDQPQHF
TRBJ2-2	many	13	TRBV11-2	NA	TGTGCCAGCAGCCTAACCATCACCGGGGAGCTGTTTTTT	CASSLTITGELFF
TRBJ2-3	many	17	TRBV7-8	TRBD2	TGTGCCAGCAGCTTAGTGGACCCAGCGGGGGGCACAGATACGCAGTATTTT	CASSLVDPAGGTDTQYF
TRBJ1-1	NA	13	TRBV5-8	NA	TGTGCCAGCAGGGCAGGGGCCTTTACTGAAGCTTTCTTT	CASRAGAFTEAFF
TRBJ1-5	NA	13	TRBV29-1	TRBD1	TGCAGCGTGACGGCAGGGGGGGGTCAGCCCCAGCATTTT	CSVTAGGGQPQHF
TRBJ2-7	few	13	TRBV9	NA	TGTGCCAGCAGCGGAGGGTTTGGTTACGAGCAGTACTTC	CASSGGFGYEQYF
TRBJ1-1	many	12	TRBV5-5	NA	TGTGCCAGCAGTGGGATGAACACTGAAGCTTTCTTT	CASSGMNTEAFF
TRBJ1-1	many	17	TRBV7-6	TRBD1	TGTGCCAGCAGCCTGCCCCGGGACAGGGCAATGAACACTGAAGCTTTCTTT	CASSLPRDRAMNTEAFF
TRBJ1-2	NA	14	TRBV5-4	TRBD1	TGTGCCAGCAACCACCCGACAGGGGGCTATGGCTACACCTTC	CASNHPTGGYGYTF